This T cell receptor (beta chain) was obtained from a study of blood T cell repertoires in COVID-19. Sequencing was performed with immunoSEQ multiplex PCR; in TCRdb, only in-frame clones are kept and a portion is missing. The table has approximately 230,000 clones, just under 85% seen once. There are 16 residues in the CDR3. Germline values: CDR1 MNHEY, CDR2 SMNVEV (reference sequence). Trimming removed 5 bases at V and 0 bases at J, with 14 bases between. The V call is TRBV27, the J call TRBJ2-1, with D perhaps matching TRBD2 (5 bases). The sample taken for sequencing was PBMCs or T cells enriched from blood (not recorded which). The sequence derives from a man aged 35 to 55 who had recovered from COVID-19. CDR3 protein: CASSLGLPSSYNEQFF. CDR3 nucleotide sequence: TGTGCCAGCAGTCTTGGACTTCCGAGCTCCTACAATGAGCAGTTCTTC.